Sequencing of this T cell receptor (beta chain) was carried out in a study of blood T cells in healthy people across ages. General study points: Estimated diversity that came from one million T cells was considered an underestimate. Higher diversity and more naive CD4+ cells were features of long-lived donors, compared to aged donors.

Using a J-beta primer mix together with a sample-barcoded 5' primer, a second PCR was run for roughly 7 to 11 cycles. Each CDR3 protein is one row after TCRdb ran MiXCR on the 5' RACE reads. The table has hundreds of thousands of distinct CDR3 sequences, around a fifth seen once; the top ten hold about 3.6%. This clonotype was detected ten times or more. The target antigen is unknown. The CDR3 is made up of 14 amino acids. The V gene's germline CDR1 is SGHTA and CDR2 FQGNSA. Trimming shortened V by 4 bases and J by 0 bases, and 10 bases separated the two germline ends. The clonotype comes from a man aged 65 to 79 in good health. The chain has TRBV7-2 and TRBJ2-7; no reliable D call. Sequenced: blood. The chain's CDR3 is CASSSDLSSYEQYF. As DNA, the CDR3 is TGTGCCAGCAGCTCAGACTTAAGCTCCTACGAGCAGTACTTC.